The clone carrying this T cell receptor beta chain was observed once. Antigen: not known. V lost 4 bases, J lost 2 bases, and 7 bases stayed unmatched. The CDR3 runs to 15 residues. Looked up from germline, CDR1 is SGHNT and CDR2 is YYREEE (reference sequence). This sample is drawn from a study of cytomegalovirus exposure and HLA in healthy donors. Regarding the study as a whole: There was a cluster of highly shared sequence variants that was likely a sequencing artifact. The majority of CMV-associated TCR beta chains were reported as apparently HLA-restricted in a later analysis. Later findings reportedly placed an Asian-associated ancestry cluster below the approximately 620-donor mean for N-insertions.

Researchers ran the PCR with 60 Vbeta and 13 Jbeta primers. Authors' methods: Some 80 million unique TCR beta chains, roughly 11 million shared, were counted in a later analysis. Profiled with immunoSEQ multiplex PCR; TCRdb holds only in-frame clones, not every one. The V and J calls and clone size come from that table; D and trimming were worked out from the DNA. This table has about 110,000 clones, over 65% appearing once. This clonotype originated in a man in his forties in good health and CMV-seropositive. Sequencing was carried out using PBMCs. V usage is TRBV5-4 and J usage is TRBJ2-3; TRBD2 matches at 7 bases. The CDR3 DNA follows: TGTGCCAGCAGCGGGGGGGAGGGCTACACAGATACGCAGTATTTT. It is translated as CASSGGEGYTDTQYF. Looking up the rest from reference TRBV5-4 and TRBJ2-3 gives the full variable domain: ETGVTQSPTHLIKTRGQQVTLRCSSQSGHNTVSWYQQALGQGPQFIFQYYREEENGRGNFPPRFSGLQFPNYSSELNVNALELDDSALYLCASSGGEGYTDTQYFGPGTRLTVL.